This T cell receptor beta chain was retrieved from a study of T-cell memory formation after mild COVID-19. TCRdb ran MiXCR on the 5' RACE reads and lists one entry per CDR3 protein. The sample records 470,000 or so distinct CDR3 sequences, 25% being singletons. The CDR3 spans 14 residues. V was trimmed by 4 bases and J by 4 bases, leaving 13 bases between them. Points from the study as a whole: Clones contracting over day 15 to 85 were CD4/CD8 balanced, with later expanders leaning CD4+. SARS-CoV-2 specificity was not confirmed for second-wave clones peaking on day 37. Clones which contracted sat mainly in CM and EM if CD4+, and in EMRA if CD8+.

Worth noting for this clonotype: Antigen: not known.

The sequenced sample consisted of PBMCs or a T cell subset sorted from them (not recorded which). The receptor's source is an adult woman who had mild COVID-19 (a few samples of this study predate the infection). Cell type and time point are not known. The chain combines TRBV12-3 or TRBV12-4 with TRBJ1-1; no clear D gene. The CDR3: CASSSGWSSTEAFF. The CDR3 DNA is TGTGCCAGCAGTTCCGGTTGGAGTAGCACTGAAGCTTTCTTT.